Shown below are 27 T cell receptor beta chains from a single sample sequenced in a study of control samples from healthy donors and cancer patients. The table came from immunoSEQ multiplex PCR; TCRdb's copy has only in-frame clones and leaves some out. Of fewer than 120,000 clones in the sample, roughly 90% are singletons; the top ten hold around 3.5%. The sequenced material came from PBMCs. The receptors here all came from an older woman with lung cancer.

J is TRBJ2-7 and V is TRBV19; no clear D. The CDR3 extends over 13 amino acids. V lost 1 base and J lost 3, with 7 bases in between. In germline, CDR1 is LNHDA, CDR2 SQIVND (reference sequence). The CDR3 here is CASSIGPNYEQYF. The CDR3, as DNA: TGTGCCAGTAGTATAGGGCCTAACTACGAGCAGTACTTC.

The gene calls are TRBV4-1 and TRBJ2-6; D gene ambiguous. The V end lost 2 bases, the J end lost 9 bases, and 20 bases lay between the germline ends. Looked up from germline, CDR1 is MGHRA and CDR2 is YSYEKL. This CDR3 is 17 amino acids long. CDR3: CASSQPTRRGRYNVLTF. The CDR3 DNA is TGCGCCAGCAGCCAACCGACAAGGAGAGGACGGTACAACGTCCTGACTTTC.

The V call is TRBV24-1, the J call TRBJ2-5; TRBD2 aligns across 11 bases. The CDR3 sequence is 18 residues long. The germline V gene encodes CDR1 KGHDR and CDR2 SFDVKD. V was clipped by 3 bases and J by 2 bases; unmatched bases: 10. The CDR3, as DNA: TGTGCCACCAGTGATAACCTTAGCGGGAGGGGTCTACAAGAGACCCAGTACTTC. As protein: CATSDNLSGRGLQETQYF.

This clone was recorded a few times. V is TRBV5-1 and J is TRBJ1-4; D is possibly TRBD1 (6 bases). V lost 0 bases, J lost 5 bases, and 14 bases lay in between. Germline CDR1 and CDR2: SGHRS and YFSETQ. The CDR3 is 16 residues long. The CDR3 DNA follows: TGCGCCAGCAGCTTGGTCCCTCAGGGGATAAATGAAAAACTGTTTTTT. This gives the protein CASSLVPQGINEKLFF. The whole variable domain, filled in from reference TRBV5-1 and TRBJ1-4, reads KAGVTQTPRYLIKTRGQQVTLSCSPISGHRSVSWYQQTPGQGLQFLFEYFSETQRNKGNFPGRFSGRQFSNSRSEMNVSTLELGDSALYLCASSLVPQGINEKLFFGSGTQLSVL.

This clone has just a few counts. The chain employs TRBV7-3 and TRBJ2-2, with D perhaps assigned TRBD1 or TRBD2 (6 bases each). The germline CDR1 and CDR2 sequences are SGHTA and FQGTGA. The ends were cut back, 5 bases at V and 3 bases at J, with 13 bases in the middle. This CDR3 is 15 amino acids long. The CDR3 spells CASSQRGADTGELFF. CDR3 bases: TGTGCCAGCAGCCAAAGGGGGGCAGACACCGGGGAGCTGTTTTTT.

The chain is built from TRBV5-1 and TRBJ1-2, with a possible D match to TRBD1 (5 bases). CDR1 and CDR2 from the germline V gene are SGHRS and YFSETQ. V was trimmed by 5 bases and J by 8 bases, leaving 16 bases between them. The length of the CDR3 is 13 residues. CDR3 residues: CASRPGQGVGYTF. Here the CDR3 DNA reads TGCGCCAGCAGACCCGGGCAGGGCGTGGGCTACACCTTC.

The V and J genes are TRBV18 and TRBJ1-6; tentatively, D is TRBD1 (5 bases). This CDR3 is 15 amino acids long. Germline CDR1 KGHSH, CDR2 LQKENI. Trimming cost V 2 bases and J 6 bases, with 11 bases left between them. In nucleotides, the CDR3 is TGTGCCAGCTCACCAGAGACAGCCGCTAATTCACCCCTCCACTTT. Amino acid sequence: CASSPETAANSPLHF.

The chain joins TRBV27 to TRBJ2-5; no firm D call. This CDR3 region has 12 residues. Germline V gene lookup returns CDR1 MNHEY and CDR2 SMNVEV (reference sequence). Trimming cost V 6 bases and J 6 bases, with 11 bases left between them. CDR3 sequence (DNA): TGTGCCAGCAGCTACAGTGGAAAGACCCAGTACTTC. Amino acid sequence: CASSYSGKTQYF.

The chain joins TRBV7-2 to TRBJ1-4; D unresolved. Germline V gives CDR1 SGHTA, CDR2 FQGNSA. The CDR3 consists of 15 residues. Deletions cut 2 bases from V and 0 bases from J, with 7 bases between. In DNA form, the CDR3 reads TGTGCCAGCAGCTTAAAAACAGCAACTAATGAAAAACTGTTTTTT. It is translated as CASSLKTATNEKLFF.

V gene TRBV7-2 combines with J gene TRBJ1-5; no firm D call. Germline V gene data show CDR1 as SGHTA and CDR2 as FQGNSA. This CDR3 contains 12 residues. Trimming removed 1 base at V and 7 bases at J, with 5 bases between. The CDR3 region is CASSLEGQPQHF. CDR3 nucleotides: TGTGCCAGCAGCTTAGAAGGACAGCCCCAGCATTTT.

The chain links TRBV5-4 to TRBJ2-7; 9 bases agree with TRBD1. Germline lookup yields CDR1 SGHNT and CDR2 YYREEE (reference sequence). This CDR3 is 13 amino acids long. J lost 4 bases, V lost 4 bases, and 3 bases had no gene match. The CDR3 DNA is TGTGCCAGCAGCCCGACAGGGGGGTACGAGCAGTACTTC. Translated, it gives CASSPTGGYEQYF.

This chain links TRBV11-3 with TRBJ2-7; 9 bases align to TRBD1. Germline V gene sequence: CDR1 SGHNT, CDR2 YENEEA. V shed 0 bases, J shed 6 bases, and the junction held 12 bases outside the gene matches. The CDR3 totals 17 residues. The CDR3 DNA follows: TGTGCCAGCAGCTTAGACCTAGGGACAGGGAACGGAGGCGAGCAGTACTTC. This encodes CASSLDLGTGNGGEQYF.

The V and J genes are TRBV29-1 and TRBJ2-7; 8 bases match TRBD2. This CDR3 contains 15 residues. CDR1 is SQVTM, CDR2 ANQGSEA, per germline. The V gene end was trimmed by 0 bases and the J gene end by 4 bases; junction bases not matched to a gene: 8. CDR3 bases: TGCAGCGTTGAAGATCGGGCCGGGAGGGAGTACGAGCAGTACTTC. Amino acid sequence: CSVEDRAGREYEQYF.

The chain combines TRBV27 with TRBJ1-6; 7 bases match TRBD1. The CDR3 loop spans 13 amino acids. V lost 7 bases, J lost 10 bases, and 7 bases stayed unmatched. Looked up from germline, CDR1 is MNHEY and CDR2 is SMNVEV (reference sequence). In DNA, the CDR3 is TGTGCCAGCACCCAGACAGGGATCTCACCCCTCCACTTT. As protein: CASTQTGISPLHF.

This clone was seen only a few times. This sequence joins TRBV19 and TRBJ2-3; 11 nucleotides match TRBD1. The CDR3 extends over 14 amino acids. J gave up 14 bases and V 5 bases, and 12 bases lay outside the gene matches. Looked up from germline, CDR1 is LNHDA and CDR2 is SQIVND (reference sequence). The CDR3 region has the DNA TGTGCCAGTAGTCCCGGACAGGGGGCGCGGGGGTTGTATTTT. Translating gives CASSPGQGARGLYF.

V usage is TRBV18 and J usage is TRBJ1-1; no clear D gene. This CDR3 region has 15 residues. V was cut by 1 base and J by 5 bases, with 14 bases left in between. The germline gives CDR1 KGHSH, CDR2 LQKENI. CDR3 DNA: TGTGCCAGCTCACCACGCCGGGAAGGGCGGACTGAAGCTTTCTTT. This codes for CASSPRREGRTEAFF.

The rearrangement uses TRBV5-4 and TRBJ2-5; a possible D gene is TRBD2 (5 bases). From germline, CDR1 is SGHNT and CDR2 YYREEE (reference sequence). Trimming took off 4 bases at V and 1 base at J, with 8 bases between the two ends. This CDR3 has 13 amino acids. The DNA of the CDR3 is TGTGCCAGCAGCCGCGGAGGCCAAGAGACCCAGTACTTC. Protein: CASSRGGQETQYF. The full variable domain, completed using reference TRBV5-4 and TRBJ2-5, is ETGVTQSPTHLIKTRGQQVTLRCSSQSGHNTVSWYQQALGQGPQFIFQYYREEENGRGNFPPRFSGLQFPNYSSELNVNALELDDSALYLCASSRGGQETQYFGPGTRLLVL.

J is TRBJ2-5 and V is TRBV7-9, with D tentatively TRBD1 (6 bases). V was pared by 3 bases and J by 5 bases, with 16 bases between. Germline loops: CDR1 SEHNR, CDR2 FQNEAQ (reference sequence). The length of the CDR3 is 15 residues. CDR3 DNA sequence: TGTGCCAGCAGCTTGTCGAGGTCAGGGGTGGAGACCCAGTACTTC. Amino acid sequence: CASSLSRSGVETQYF.

The chain has TRBV2 and TRBJ1-5; D gene unclear. Germline CDR1 and CDR2: SNHLY and FYNNEI. V was clipped by 4 bases and J by 4 bases, with 11 bases between them. The CDR3 consists of 14 residues. The CDR3 DNA sequence: TGTGCCAGCAGTGTAGGGCAGCCAAATCAGCCCCAGCATTTT. This codes for CASSVGQPNQPQHF.

The chain links TRBV6-6 to TRBJ1-2; TRBD1 might be the D (5 bases). Germline V gene sequence: CDR1 MNHNY, CDR2 SVGAGI (reference sequence). Between the trimmed V and J ends, which lost 0 bases and 5 bases, there was a span of 13 bases. This CDR3 comprises 15 residues. DNA for the CDR3: TGTGCCAGCAGTTACTCGACTCGGGGGTGGTATGGCTACACCTTC. This encodes CASSYSTRGWYGYTF.

The chain recombines TRBV4-1 with TRBJ1-6, with TRBD1 identical over 7 bases. Germline V CDR1 and CDR2: MGHRA, YSYEKL. This CDR3 contains 17 residues. V lost 4 bases and J lost 0; bases outside the gene matches: 6. The CDR3 region has the DNA TGCGCCAGCAGCCGGCAGGGGGATGTCTCCTATAATTCACCCCTCCACTTT. Its translation is CASSRQGDVSYNSPLHF.

The genes are TRBV16 and TRBJ1-1; D not certain. This CDR3 contains 16 residues. Trimming removed 0 bases from V and 7 bases from J, with 18 bases in between. Germline assignment: CDR1 KGHSY and CDR2 FQNENV. The CDR3 DNA follows: TGTGCCAGCAGCCAATCGGGGAGGGCTTCGGAAAATGAAGCTTTCTTT. Protein sequence: CASSQSGRASENEAFF.

J is TRBJ2-1 and V is TRBV3-1 (or the pseudogene TRBV3-2), with TRBD2 matching over 9 bases. The CDR3 runs 15 residues. Per germline, CDR1 LGHDT and CDR2 YNNKEL (reference sequence). Germline trimming cut 5 bases from V and 5 bases from J; bases unmatched to any gene: 7. This CDR3 is CASSAIAGANNEQFF. The DNA of the CDR3 is TGTGCCAGCAGCGCTATAGCGGGGGCCAACAATGAGCAGTTCTTC.

The rearrangement links TRBV19 to TRBJ1-5, with TRBD1 as a possible D gene (5 bases). This CDR3 is 14 amino acids long. Per germline, CDR1 LNHDA and CDR2 SQIVND (reference sequence). V lost 2 bases and J lost 3, with 8 bases in between. This chain's CDR3 is CASSIKGNNQPQHF. CDR3 coding DNA: TGTGCCAGTAGTATAAAGGGGAACAATCAGCCCCAGCATTTT. Drawing the rest from reference TRBV19 and TRBJ1-5, the complete variable domain is DGGITQSPKYLFRKEGQNVTLSCEQNLNHDAMYWYRQDPGQGLRLIYYSQIVNDFQKGDIAEGYSVSREKKESFPLTVTSAQKNPTAFYLCASSIKGNNQPQHFGDGTRLSIL.

The chain combines TRBV2 with TRBJ2-3; D unclear. Per the germline V gene, CDR1 is SNHLY and CDR2 is FYNNEI. This CDR3 spans 15 amino acids. V was trimmed by 3 bases and J by 3 bases, leaving 13 bases between them. The CDR3 sequence: CASSDKGIGTDTQYF. CDR3 DNA sequence: TGTGCCAGCAGTGATAAAGGGATTGGAACAGATACGCAGTATTTT.

Written as DNA, the CDR3 is TGTGCCAGCAGCTTAGATCTGGCTAGCGTAGGGGAGCAGTTCTTC. Amino acids: CASSLDLASVGEQFF. The J gene is TRBJ2-1, the V gene TRBV11-2, with a weak D call TRBD2 (6 bases). Germline CDR1 and CDR2: SGHAT and FQNNGV. This CDR3 region has 15 residues. Trimming removed 0 bases at V and 10 bases at J, with 16 bases between.

Written as DNA, the CDR3 is TGTGCCAGCAGTGATAGGACTAGCGGGGGCTCCTACAATGAGCAGTTCTTC. Amino acid sequence: CASSDRTSGGSYNEQFF. The chain has TRBV27 and TRBJ2-1; 13 bases fit TRBD2. The CDR3 totals 17 residues. In germline, CDR1 is MNHEY, CDR2 SMNVEV (reference sequence). V gave up 5 bases and J gave up 0 bases; unmatched junction bases: 4.